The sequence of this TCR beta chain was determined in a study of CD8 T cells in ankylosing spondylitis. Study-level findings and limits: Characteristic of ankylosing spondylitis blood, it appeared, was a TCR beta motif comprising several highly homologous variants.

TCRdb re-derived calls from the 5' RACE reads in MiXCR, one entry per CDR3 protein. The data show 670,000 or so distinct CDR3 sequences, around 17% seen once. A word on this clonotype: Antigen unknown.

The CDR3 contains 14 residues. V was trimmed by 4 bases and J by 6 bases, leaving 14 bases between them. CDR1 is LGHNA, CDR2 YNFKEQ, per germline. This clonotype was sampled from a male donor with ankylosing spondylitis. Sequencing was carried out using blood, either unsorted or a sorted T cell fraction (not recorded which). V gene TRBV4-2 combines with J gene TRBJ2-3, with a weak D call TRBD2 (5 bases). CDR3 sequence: CASSPREHTDTQYF. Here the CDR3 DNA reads TGTGCCAGCAGCCCTCGGGAACATACCGATACGCAGTATTTT.